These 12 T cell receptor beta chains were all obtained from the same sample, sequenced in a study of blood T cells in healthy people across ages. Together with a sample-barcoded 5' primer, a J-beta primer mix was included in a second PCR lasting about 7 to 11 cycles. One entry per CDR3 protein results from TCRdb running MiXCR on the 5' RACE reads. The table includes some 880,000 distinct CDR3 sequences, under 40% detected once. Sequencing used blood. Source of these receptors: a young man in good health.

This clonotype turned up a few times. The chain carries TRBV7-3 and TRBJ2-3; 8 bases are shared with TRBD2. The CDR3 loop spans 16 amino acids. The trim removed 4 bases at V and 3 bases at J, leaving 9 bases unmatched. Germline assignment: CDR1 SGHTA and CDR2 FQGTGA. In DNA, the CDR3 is TGTGCCAGCAGCTCTCATAGCGGGGCGGGAACAGATACGCAGTATTTT. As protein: CASSSHSGAGTDTQYF.

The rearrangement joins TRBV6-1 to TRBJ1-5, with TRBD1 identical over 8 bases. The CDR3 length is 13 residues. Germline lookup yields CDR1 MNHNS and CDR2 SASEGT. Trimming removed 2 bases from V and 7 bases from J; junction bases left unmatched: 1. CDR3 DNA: TGTGCCAGCAGTGAACGGGACAGGCAGCCCCAGCATTTT. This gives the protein CASSERDRQPQHF.

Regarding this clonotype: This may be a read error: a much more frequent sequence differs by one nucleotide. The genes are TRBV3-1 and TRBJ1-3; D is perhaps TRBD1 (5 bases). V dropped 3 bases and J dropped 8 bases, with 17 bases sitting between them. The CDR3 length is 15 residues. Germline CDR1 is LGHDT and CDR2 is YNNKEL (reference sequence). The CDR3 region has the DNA TGTGCCAGCAGCCACGGAGGAGGGACCCGAGACACCATATATTTT. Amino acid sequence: CASSHGGGTRDTIYF.

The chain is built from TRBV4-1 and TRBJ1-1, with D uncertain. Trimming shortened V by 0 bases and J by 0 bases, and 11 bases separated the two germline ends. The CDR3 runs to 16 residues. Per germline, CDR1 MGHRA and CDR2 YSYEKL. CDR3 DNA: TGCGCCAGCAGCCAAGACTTCCGGAGATTGAACACTGAAGCTTTCTTT. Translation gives CASSQDFRRLNTEAFF.

CDR3 bases: TGTGCCAGCAGTTCGATTGACAGGGGCAATCAGCCCCAGCATTTT. Translation: CASSSIDRGNQPQHF. The chain combines TRBV28 with TRBJ1-5; 7 nucleotides match TRBD1. This CDR3 region has 15 residues. With V trimmed by 4 bases and J by 2 bases, 5 bases remained unmatched. Per germline, CDR1 MDHEN and CDR2 SYDVKM.

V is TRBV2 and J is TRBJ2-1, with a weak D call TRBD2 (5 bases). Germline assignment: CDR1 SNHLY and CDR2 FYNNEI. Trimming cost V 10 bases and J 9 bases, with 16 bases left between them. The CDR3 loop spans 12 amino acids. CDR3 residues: CAITERAIEQFF. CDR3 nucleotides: TGTGCCATCACTGAGAGGGCCATTGAGCAGTTCTTC.

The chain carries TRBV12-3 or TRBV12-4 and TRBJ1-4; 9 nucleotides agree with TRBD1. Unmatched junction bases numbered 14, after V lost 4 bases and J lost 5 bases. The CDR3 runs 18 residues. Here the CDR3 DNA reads TGTGCCAGCAGTTCCCGCCGGGACAGGGATGCTTACAATGAAAAACTGTTTTTT. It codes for CASSSRRDRDAYNEKLFF.

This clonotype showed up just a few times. Here the CDR3 DNA reads TGCGCCAGCAGCCAAGAAGCGGGGCAGCCCCAGCATTTT. Translation: CASSQEAGQPQHF. The chain joins TRBV4-3 to TRBJ1-5; no clear D. CDR1 is LGHNA, CDR2 YSLEER, per germline. Trimming cost V 0 bases and J 7 bases, with 7 bases left between them. The CDR3 spans 13 residues.

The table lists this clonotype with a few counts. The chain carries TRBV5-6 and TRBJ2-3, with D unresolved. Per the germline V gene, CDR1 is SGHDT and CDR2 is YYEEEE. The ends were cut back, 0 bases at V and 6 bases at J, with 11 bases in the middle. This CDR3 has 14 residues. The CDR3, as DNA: TGTGCCAGCAGCTTGGTGACTCCGAGGGATACGCAGTATTTT. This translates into CASSLVTPRDTQYF.

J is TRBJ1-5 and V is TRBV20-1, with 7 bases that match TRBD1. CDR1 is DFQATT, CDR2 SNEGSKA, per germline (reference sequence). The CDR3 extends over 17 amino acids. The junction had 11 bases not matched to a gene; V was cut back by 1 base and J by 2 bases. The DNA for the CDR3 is TGCAGTGCTAGAGGTCTCGGCAGGGGGGGACGCAATCAGCCCCAGCATTTT. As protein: CSARGLGRGGRNQPQHF.

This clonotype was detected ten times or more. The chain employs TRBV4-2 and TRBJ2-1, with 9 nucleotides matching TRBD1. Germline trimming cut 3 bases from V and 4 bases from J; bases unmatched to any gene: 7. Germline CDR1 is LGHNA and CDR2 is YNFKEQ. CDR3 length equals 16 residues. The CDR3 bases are TGTGCCAGCAGCCAGCCGGGACAGGGCCCTTACAATGAGCAGTTCTTC. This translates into CASSQPGQGPYNEQFF.

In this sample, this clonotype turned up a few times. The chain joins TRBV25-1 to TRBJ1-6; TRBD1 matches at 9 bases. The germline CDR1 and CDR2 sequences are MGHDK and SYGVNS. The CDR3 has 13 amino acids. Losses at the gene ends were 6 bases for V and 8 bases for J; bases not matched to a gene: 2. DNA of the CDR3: TGTGCCAGCAGGACAGGGGGTTATTCACCCCTCCACTTT. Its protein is CASRTGGYSPLHF.